This T cell receptor (beta chain) was sequenced during a study of T cell changes during pregnancy in multiple sclerosis. From germline, CDR1 is MNHEY and CDR2 SVGAGI. The CDR3 consists of 13 residues. Trimming cost V 7 bases and J 7 bases, with 14 bases left between them. Repertoires were generated with immunoSEQ multiplex PCR, while TCRdb's copy carries only in-frame clones and drops some. The sample comprises 43,000 or so clones, approximately 91% of which are singletons, and less than 1.5% rests with the top ten. Sequenced: PBMCs (not recorded whether the cells were cultured). The receptor's source is a female donor with multiple sclerosis, enrolled in a pregnancy study. The chain links TRBV6-5 to TRBJ1-3; D is possibly TRBD1 (5 bases). The CDR3 DNA reads TGTGCCAGCACCCGAACCCAGGGCAACACCATATATTTT. Translating gives CASTRTQGNTIYF.